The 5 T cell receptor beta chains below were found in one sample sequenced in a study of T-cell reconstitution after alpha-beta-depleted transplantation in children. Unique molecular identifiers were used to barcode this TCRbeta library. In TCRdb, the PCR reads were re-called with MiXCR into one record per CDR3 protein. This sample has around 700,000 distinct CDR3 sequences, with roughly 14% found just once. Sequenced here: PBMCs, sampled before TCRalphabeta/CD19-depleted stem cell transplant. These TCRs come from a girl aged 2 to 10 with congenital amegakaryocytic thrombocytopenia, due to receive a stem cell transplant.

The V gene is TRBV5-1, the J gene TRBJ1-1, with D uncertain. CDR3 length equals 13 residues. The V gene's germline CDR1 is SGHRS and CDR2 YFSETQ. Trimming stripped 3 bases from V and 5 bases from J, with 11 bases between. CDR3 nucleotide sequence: TGCGCCAGCAGCTCGTTCCTTCGAACTGAAGCTTTCTTT. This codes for CASSSFLRTEAFF.

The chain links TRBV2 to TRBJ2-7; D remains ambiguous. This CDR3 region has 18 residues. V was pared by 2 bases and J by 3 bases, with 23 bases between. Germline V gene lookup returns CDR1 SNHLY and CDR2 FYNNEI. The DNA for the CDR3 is TGTGCCAGCAGTGAACTCCGCTTTTCCGGGTCATCGGGCTACGAGCAGTACTTC. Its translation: CASSELRFSGSSGYEQYF. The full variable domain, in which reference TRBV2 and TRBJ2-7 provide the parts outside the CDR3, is EPEVTQTPSHQVTQMGQEVILRCVPISNHLYFYWYRQILGQKVEFLVSFYNNEISEKSEIFDDQFSVERPDGSNFTLKIRSTKLEDSAMYFCASSELRFSGSSGYEQYFGPGTRLTVT.

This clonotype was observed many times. The CDR3 DNA reads as TGTGCCAGCAGCTTAAGGCCTGCAACTAATGAAAAACTGTTTTTT. This sequence encodes CASSLRPATNEKLFF. The chain is built from TRBV7-6 and TRBJ1-4; no clear D gene. The V gene lost 2 bases and the J gene lost 0 bases, with 7 bases spanning the gap. From germline, CDR1 is SGHVS and CDR2 FNYEAQ. This CDR3 has 15 residues.

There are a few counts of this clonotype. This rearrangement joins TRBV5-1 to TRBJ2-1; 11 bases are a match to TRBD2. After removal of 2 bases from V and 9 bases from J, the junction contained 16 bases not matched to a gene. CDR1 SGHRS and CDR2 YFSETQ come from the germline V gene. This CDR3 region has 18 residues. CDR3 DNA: TGCGCCAGCAGCTTCGGTAGCGGGAGGGCCAAAGCGTACCGTGAGCAGTTCTTC. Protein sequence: CASSFGSGRAKAYREQFF.

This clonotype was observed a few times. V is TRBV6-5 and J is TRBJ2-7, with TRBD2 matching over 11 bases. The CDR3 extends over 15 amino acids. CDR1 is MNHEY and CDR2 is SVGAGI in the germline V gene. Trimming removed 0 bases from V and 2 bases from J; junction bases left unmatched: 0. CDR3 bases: TGTGCCAGCAGTTACTCGGGACTAGCGGCCTACGAGCAGTACTTC. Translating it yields CASSYSGLAAYEQYF.